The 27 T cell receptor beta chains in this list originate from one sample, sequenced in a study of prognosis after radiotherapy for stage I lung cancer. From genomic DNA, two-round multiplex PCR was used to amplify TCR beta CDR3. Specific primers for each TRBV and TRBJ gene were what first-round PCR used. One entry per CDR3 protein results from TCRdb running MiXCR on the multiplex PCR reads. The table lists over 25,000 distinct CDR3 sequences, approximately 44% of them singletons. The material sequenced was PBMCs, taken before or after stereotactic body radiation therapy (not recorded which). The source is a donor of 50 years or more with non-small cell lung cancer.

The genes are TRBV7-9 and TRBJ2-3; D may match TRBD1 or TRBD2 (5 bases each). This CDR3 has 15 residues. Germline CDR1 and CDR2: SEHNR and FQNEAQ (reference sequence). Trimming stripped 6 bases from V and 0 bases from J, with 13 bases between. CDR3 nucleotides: TGTGCCAGCAGACCCCGGGGCTCTAGCACAGATACGCAGTATTTT. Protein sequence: CASRPRGSSTDTQYF.

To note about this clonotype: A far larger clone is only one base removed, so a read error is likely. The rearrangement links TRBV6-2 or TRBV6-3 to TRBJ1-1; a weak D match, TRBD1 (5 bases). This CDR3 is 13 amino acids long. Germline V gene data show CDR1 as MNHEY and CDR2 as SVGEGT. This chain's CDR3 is CAISNRQNAEAFF. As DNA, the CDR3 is TGTGCCATCAGTAATCGACAGAACGCTGAAGCTTTCTTT.

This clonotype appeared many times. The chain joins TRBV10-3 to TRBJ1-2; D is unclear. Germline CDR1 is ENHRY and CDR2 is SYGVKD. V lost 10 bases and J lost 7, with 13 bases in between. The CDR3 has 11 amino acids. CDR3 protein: CATSGGVGYTF. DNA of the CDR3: TGTGCCACCTCCGGTGGAGTTGGCTACACCTTC.

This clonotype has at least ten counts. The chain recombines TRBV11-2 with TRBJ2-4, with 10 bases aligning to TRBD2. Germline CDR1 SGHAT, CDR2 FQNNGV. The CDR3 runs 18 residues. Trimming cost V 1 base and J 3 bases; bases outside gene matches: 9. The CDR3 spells CASSLGVLAGDGKNIQYF. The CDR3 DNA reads TGTGCCAGCAGCTTAGGGGTCCTAGCGGGGGACGGCAAAAACATTCAGTACTTC.

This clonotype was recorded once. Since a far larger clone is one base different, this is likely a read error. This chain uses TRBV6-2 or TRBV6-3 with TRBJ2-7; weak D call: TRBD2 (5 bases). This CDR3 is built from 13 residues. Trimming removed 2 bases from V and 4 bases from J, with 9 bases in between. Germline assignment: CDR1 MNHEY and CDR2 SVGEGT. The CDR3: CASSYASLYEQYF. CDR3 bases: TGTGCCAGCAGTTACGCTAGCTTATACGAGCAGTACTTC.

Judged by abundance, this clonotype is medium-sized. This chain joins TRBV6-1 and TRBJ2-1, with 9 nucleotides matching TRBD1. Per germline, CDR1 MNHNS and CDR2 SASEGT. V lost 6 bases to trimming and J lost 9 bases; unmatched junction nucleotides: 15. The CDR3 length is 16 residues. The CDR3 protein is CASRTLQGALNREQFF. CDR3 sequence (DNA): TGTGCCAGCAGAACCTTACAGGGGGCGCTTAATCGTGAGCAGTTCTTC.

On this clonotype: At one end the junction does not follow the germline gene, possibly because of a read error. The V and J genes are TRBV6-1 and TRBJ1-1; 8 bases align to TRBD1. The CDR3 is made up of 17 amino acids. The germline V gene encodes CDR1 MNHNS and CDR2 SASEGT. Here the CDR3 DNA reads TGTGCCAGCAGCACCAGGGGGACAGGTCAAATGAAAACTGAAGCTTTCTTT. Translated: CASSTRGTGQMKTEAFF.

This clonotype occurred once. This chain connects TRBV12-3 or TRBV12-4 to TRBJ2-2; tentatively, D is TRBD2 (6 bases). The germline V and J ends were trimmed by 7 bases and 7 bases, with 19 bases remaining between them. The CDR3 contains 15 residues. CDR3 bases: TGTGCCAGCATCATGGAGGGACGCTTCCACGGGGAGCTGTTTTTT. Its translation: CASIMEGRFHGELFF.

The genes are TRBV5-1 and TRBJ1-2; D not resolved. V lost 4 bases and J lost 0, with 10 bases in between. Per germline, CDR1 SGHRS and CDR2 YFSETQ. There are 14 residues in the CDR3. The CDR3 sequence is CASSPLRANYGYTF. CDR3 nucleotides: TGCGCCAGCAGCCCCTTACGAGCTAACTATGGCTACACCTTC.

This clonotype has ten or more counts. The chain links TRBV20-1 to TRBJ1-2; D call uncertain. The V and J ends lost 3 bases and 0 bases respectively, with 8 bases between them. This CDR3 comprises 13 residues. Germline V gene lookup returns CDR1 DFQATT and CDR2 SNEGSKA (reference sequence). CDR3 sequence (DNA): TGCAGTGCTAGCCAACAGACTAACTATGGCTACACCTTC. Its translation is CSASQQTNYGYTF.

The CDR3 reads CASSFGTGVASNQPQHF. The CDR3 nucleotides are TGTGCCAGCAGTTTTGGGACAGGGGTAGCTAGCAATCAGCCCCAGCATTTT. The chain joins TRBV6-5 to TRBJ1-5; 10 nucleotides agree with TRBD1. The CDR3 contains 17 residues. V was clipped by 4 bases and J by 0 bases; unmatched bases: 6. Germline assignment: CDR1 MNHEY and CDR2 SVGAGI.

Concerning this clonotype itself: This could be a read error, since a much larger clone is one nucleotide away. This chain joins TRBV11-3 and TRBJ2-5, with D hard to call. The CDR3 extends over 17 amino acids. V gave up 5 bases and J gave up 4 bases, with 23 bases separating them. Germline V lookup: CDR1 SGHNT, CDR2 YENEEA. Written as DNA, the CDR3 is TGTGCCAGCAGCCAAGGGAAAAGGGTGTCTATTCGAGAGACCCAGTACTTC. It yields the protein CASSQGKRVSIRETQYF.

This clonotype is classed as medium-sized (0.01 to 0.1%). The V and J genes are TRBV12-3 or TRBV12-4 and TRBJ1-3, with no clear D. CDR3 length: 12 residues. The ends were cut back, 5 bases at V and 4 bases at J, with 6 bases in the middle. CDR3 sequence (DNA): TGTGCCAGCAGTCGTCAGGGAAACACCATATATTTT. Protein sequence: CASSRQGNTIYF.

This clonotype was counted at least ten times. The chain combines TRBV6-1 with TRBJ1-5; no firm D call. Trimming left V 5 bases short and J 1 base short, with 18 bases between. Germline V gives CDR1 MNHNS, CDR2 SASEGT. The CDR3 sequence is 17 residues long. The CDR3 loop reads CASSRGFIAGSNQPQHF. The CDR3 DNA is TGTGCCAGCAGTCGAGGATTTATAGCTGGGAGCAATCAGCCCCAGCATTTT.

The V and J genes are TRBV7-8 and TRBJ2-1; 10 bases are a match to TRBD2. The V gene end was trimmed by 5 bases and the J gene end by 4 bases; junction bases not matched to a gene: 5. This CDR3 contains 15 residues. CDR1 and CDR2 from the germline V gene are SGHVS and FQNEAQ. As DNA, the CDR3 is TGTGCCAGCAGCGCGGGACTAGCGCTATACAATGAGCAGTTCTTC. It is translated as CASSAGLALYNEQFF. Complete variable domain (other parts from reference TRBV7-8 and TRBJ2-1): GAGVSQSPRYKVAKRGQDVALRCDPISGHVSLFWYQQALGQGPEFLTYFQNEAQLDKSGLPSDRFFAERPEGSVSTLKIQRTQQEDSAVYLCASSAGLALYNEQFFGPGTRLTVL.

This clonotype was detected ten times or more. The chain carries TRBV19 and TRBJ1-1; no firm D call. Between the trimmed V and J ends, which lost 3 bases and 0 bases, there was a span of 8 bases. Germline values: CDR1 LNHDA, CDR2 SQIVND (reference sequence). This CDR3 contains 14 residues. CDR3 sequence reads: CASSIRIMNTEAFF. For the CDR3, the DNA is TGTGCCAGTAGTATTAGAATAATGAACACTGAAGCTTTCTTT.

The chain's CDR3 is CASSYLAGVTDTQYF. CDR3 sequence (DNA): TGTGCCAGCAGCTACCTAGCGGGAGTCACAGATACGCAGTATTTT. V and J are TRBV7-9 and TRBJ2-3; TRBD2 aligns across 10 bases. This CDR3 is 15 amino acids long. CDR1 and CDR2 (germline): SEHNR, FQNEAQ (reference sequence). V shed 4 bases and J 2 bases; nucleotides not matched to a gene: 3.

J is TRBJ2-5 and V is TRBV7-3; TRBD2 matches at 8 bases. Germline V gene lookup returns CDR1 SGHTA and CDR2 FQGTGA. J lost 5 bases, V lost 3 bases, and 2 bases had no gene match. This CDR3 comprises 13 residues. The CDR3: CASSFGGVETQYF. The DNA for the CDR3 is TGTGCCAGCAGCTTCGGGGGGGTGGAGACCCAGTACTTC.

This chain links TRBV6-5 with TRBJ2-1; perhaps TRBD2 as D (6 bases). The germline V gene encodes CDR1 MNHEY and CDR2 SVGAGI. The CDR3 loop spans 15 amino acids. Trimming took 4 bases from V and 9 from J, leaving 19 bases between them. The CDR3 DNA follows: TGTGCCAGCAGTTTGACCGTCGGGAGTTATAGTGAGCAGTTCTTC. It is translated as CASSLTVGSYSEQFF.

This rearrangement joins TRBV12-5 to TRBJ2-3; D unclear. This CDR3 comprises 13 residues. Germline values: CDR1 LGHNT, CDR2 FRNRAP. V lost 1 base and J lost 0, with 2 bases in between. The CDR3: CASGLGSTDTQYF. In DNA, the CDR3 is TGTGCTAGTGGTTTGGGTAGCACAGATACGCAGTATTTT.

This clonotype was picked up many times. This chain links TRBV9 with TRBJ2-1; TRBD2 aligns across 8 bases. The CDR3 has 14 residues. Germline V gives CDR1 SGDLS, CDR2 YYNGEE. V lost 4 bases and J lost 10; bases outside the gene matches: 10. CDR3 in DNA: TGTGCCAGCAGCCTCAAATCAAGGACTAGCGAGCAGTTCTTC. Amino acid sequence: CASSLKSRTSEQFF.

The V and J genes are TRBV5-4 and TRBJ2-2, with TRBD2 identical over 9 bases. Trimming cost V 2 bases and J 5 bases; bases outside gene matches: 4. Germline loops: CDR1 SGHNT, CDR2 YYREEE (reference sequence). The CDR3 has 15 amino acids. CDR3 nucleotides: TGTGCCAGCAGCTTTGCGGGGGGGCTAACCGGGGAGCTGTTTTTT. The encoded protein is CASSFAGGLTGELFF. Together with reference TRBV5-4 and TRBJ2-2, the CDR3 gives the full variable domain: ETGVTQSPTHLIKTRGQQVTLRCSSQSGHNTVSWYQQALGQGPQFIFQYYREEENGRGNFPPRFSGLQFPNYSSELNVNALELDDSALYLCASSFAGGLTGELFFGEGSRLTVL.

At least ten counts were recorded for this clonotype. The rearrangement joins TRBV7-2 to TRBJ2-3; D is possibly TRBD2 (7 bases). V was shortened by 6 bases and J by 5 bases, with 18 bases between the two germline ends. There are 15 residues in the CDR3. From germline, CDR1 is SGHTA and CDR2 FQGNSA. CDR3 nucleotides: TGTGCCAGCAGTCGCGAGGGGGGGGAGGGAGATACGCAGTATTTT. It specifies CASSREGGEGDTQYF.

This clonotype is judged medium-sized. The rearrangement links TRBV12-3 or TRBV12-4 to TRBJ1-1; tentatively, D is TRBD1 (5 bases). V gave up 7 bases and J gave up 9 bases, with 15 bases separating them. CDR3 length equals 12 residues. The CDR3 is CASTRGPTQAFF. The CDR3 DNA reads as TGTGCCAGCACCCGGGGACCGACACAAGCTTTCTTT.

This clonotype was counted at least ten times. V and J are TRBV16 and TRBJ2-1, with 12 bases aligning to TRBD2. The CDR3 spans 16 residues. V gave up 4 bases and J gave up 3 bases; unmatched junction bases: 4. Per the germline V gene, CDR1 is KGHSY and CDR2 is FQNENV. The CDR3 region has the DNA TGTGCCAGCAGCCTCCGGACTAGCGGGGTCTACAATGAGCAGTTCTTC. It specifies CASSLRTSGVYNEQFF.

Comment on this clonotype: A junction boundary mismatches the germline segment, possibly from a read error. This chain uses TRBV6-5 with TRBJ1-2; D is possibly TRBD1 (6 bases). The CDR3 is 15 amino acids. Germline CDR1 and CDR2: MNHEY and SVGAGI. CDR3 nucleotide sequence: TGTGCCAGCAGTTACATCGTGCAGGGGAACTATGTCTACACCTTC. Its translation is CASSYIVQGNYVYTF.

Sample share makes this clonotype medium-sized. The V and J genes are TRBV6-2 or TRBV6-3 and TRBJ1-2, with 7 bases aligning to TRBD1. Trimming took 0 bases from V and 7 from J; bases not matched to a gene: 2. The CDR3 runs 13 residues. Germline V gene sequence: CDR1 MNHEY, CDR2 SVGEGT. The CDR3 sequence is CASSYSGTAGYTF. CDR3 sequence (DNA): TGTGCCAGCAGTTACTCGGGGACAGCTGGCTACACCTTC.